This is a list of T cell receptor beta chains from one sample in a study of blood T cell repertoires in COVID-19. Clones were sequenced by immunoSEQ multiplex PCR, and TCRdb holds only the in-frame ones, with some missing. The profile shows around 310,000 clones, 90% of them singletons. Sequenced material: peripheral blood. Receptor source: a woman in her thirties with COVID-19, enrolled during active disease. Both conserved end residues are part of each CDR3. The D gene is left open where the match is weak.

>TRBJ1-5|TRBD1|TRBV5-6
CASSLRDREANQPQHF
>TRBJ2-1|TRBD1|TRBV5-1
CASSTGTDYNEQFF
>TRBJ2-5|-|TRBV7-8
CASSRDPRVSRKTQYF
>TRBJ1-5|-|TRBV6-1
CASSETVNQPQHF
>TRBJ2-2|TRBD2|TRBV13
CAFGAGSVTGELFF
>TRBJ1-2|-|TRBV24-1
CATSDYRAGGYTF
>TRBJ1-1|-|TRBV19
CASSIGVREAFF
>TRBJ2-2|TRBD1|TRBV2
CASTRDRESSGELFF
>TRBJ2-7|TRBD2|TRBV4-3
CASSQGLAGTYEQYF
>TRBJ2-3|-|TRBV7-8
CASSLGGSGRPQYF
>TRBJ1-5|TRBD1|TRBV7-8
CASRTGVQPQHF
>TRBJ2-5|TRBD1|TRBV5-5
CASSLGGQGDTETQYF
>TRBJ2-3|TRBD1|TRBV24-1
CATSDLDRGTDTQYF
>TRBJ1-1|-|TRBV19
CASSTQGGTEAFF
>TRBJ1-4|-|TRBV2
CASSVSRGNEKLFF
>TRBJ1-5|-|TRBV7-9
CASSSQAGQPQHF
>TRBJ2-7|-|TRBV6-6
CASSYSAEPPLEQYF
>TRBJ1-6|TRBD1|TRBV3-1/TRBV3-2
CASSQQGAIDSPLHF
>TRBJ1-5|-|TRBV7-2
CASSLRAGAGQPQHF
>TRBJ1-3|-|TRBV4-1
CASSQAAGGSSGNTIYF
>TRBJ1-1|TRBD1|TRBV7-9
CASSLQGDVAEAFF
>TRBJ2-1|-|TRBV19
CASSIGGISNNEQFF
>TRBJ2-5|-|TRBV29-1
CSVEVTRETQYF
>TRBJ2-1|TRBD2|TRBV4-2
CASSQVGLAGTNEQFF
>TRBJ1-3|-|TRBV11-1
CASSLQGSSGNTIYF
>TRBJ2-3|TRBD2|TRBV7-3
CASSLFGGRDTDTQYF
>TRBJ1-1|-|TRBV28
CASSLGLSRRAFF
>TRBJ2-7|-|TRBV7-9
CASSLSGGNVREQYF
>TRBJ2-2|TRBD1|TRBV7-8
CASSSYRGQNTGELFF
>TRBJ2-7|TRBD2|TRBV2
CASRGGTSETYEQYF
>TRBJ2-3|TRBD2|TRBV7-6
CASSGGLAERTDTQYF
>TRBJ1-2|TRBD1|TRBV5-1
CASSLGTGGNYGYTF
>TRBJ1-2|-|TRBV7-2
CASSFLRGGYGYTF
>TRBJ2-5|-|TRBV4-2
CASSQVSLEETQYF
>TRBJ2-7|TRBD1|TRBV27
CASSLSGQGAVYEQYF
>TRBJ2-1|-|TRBV29-1
CSVVEGDEQFF
>TRBJ2-5|TRBD2|TRBV4-1
CASSRERELQETQYF
>TRBJ1-2|-|TRBV3-1/TRBV3-2
CASSPGLNYGYTF
>TRBJ1-1|-|TRBV6-4
CASSPGPAGADTEAFF
>TRBJ2-3|-|TRBV13
CASSRLSTDTQYF
>TRBJ2-1|TRBD1|TRBV5-1
CASRPTGARVLGNEQFF
>TRBJ2-2|-|TRBV28
CASSQITGELFF
>TRBJ1-1|-|TRBV2
CASSIAGVSPEAFF
>TRBJ1-1|TRBD1|TRBV7-6
CASSLTGSRGTEAFF
>TRBJ2-3|TRBD1|TRBV10-3
CAIRPGQAGDTQYF
>TRBJ2-1|TRBD1|TRBV15
CATSRDRWGTDNYNEQFF
>TRBJ2-3|TRBD2|TRBV6-2/TRBV6-3
CASSVLAGGRDTQYF
>TRBJ2-1|-|TRBV10-1
CASSESPSRNEQFF
>TRBJ2-2|-|TRBV5-8
CASSLGQGLHTGELFF
>TRBJ1-3|-|TRBV19
CASSIDGSDTYSGNTIYF
>TRBJ2-3|-|TRBV15
CATSRQGGTDTQYF
>TRBJ1-2|TRBD1|TRBV6-5
CASSSRQGFYGYTF
>TRBJ2-1|-|TRBV19
CASSPAPSREQFF
>TRBJ2-1|-|TRBV6-2/TRBV6-3
CASSYLDYNEQFF
>TRBJ1-1|TRBD1|TRBV10-3
CATGDRPNTEAFF
>TRBJ1-5|TRBD1|TRBV6-2/TRBV6-3
CASSFDPGTGASPTSQPQHF
>TRBJ2-6|TRBD1|TRBV5-1
CASSLVGQGVSGANVLTF
>TRBJ1-1|-|TRBV6-2/TRBV6-3
CASSFRGGTEAFF
>TRBJ2-7|-|TRBV6-6
CASSYLPSGEQYF